The 9 T cell receptor beta chains below all came from one sample that was sequenced in a study of OX40 agonist ivuxolimab in advanced cancers. The method was immunoSEQ multiplex PCR; TCRdb's version includes in-frame clones alone and lacks a portion of them. The sample has about 100,000 clones, 91% seen once. The sample was CD4+ or CD8+ T cells sorted from blood, taken in a trial of the OX40 agonist ivuxolimab. The receptors derive from an adult with an advanced solid tumor such as melanoma, head and neck, liver or kidney cancer.

The gene calls are TRBV19 and TRBJ2-2, with a weak D call TRBD1 (6 bases). CDR3 length: 15 amino acids. Looked up from germline, CDR1 is LNHDA and CDR2 is SQIVND (reference sequence). V was pared by 5 bases and J by 5 bases, with 15 bases between. The CDR3 loop reads CASSVTGYRTGELFF. CDR3 DNA sequence: TGTGCCAGTAGTGTCACAGGGTATCGGACCGGGGAGCTGTTTTTT.

For this clone: The identical CDR3 is also encoded by other nucleotide sequences in the sample. The chain employs TRBV25-1 and TRBJ1-5, with TRBD1 matching over 7 bases. With V trimmed by 6 bases and J by 4 bases, 3 bases remained unmatched. Germline CDR1 is MGHDK and CDR2 is SYGVNS. The CDR3 covers 13 residues. The CDR3 sequence is CASSDRENQPQHF. CDR3 in DNA: TGTGCCAGCAGCGACAGGGAAAATCAGCCCCAGCATTTT.

V is TRBV7-9 and J is TRBJ2-1; D call uncertain. Trimming stripped 4 bases from V and 9 bases from J, with 7 bases between. Germline loops: CDR1 SEHNR, CDR2 FQNEAQ (reference sequence). The CDR3 runs to 11 residues. CDR3 protein: CASSSLAEQFF. CDR3 DNA: TGTGCCAGCAGCTCCTTGGCTGAGCAGTTCTTC.

The CDR3 spells CASKIGPGNTIYF. CDR3 coding DNA: TGTGCCAGCAAAATAGGGCCTGGAAACACCATATATTTT. The rearrangement joins TRBV6-1 to TRBJ1-3; D gene ambiguous. Per germline, CDR1 MNHNS and CDR2 SASEGT. V lost 7 bases to trimming and J lost 2 bases, with 9 bases between them. The CDR3 is 13 amino acids.

The chain couples TRBV4-1 to TRBJ2-6, with D hard to call. This CDR3 region has 16 residues. V shed 4 bases and J shed 0 bases, with 10 bases lying between them. Germline V lookup: CDR1 MGHRA, CDR2 YSYEKL. The CDR3 protein is CASSLGRNSGANVLTF. CDR3 coding DNA: TGCGCCAGCAGCCTCGGACGGAACTCTGGGGCCAACGTCCTGACTTTC.

In its sample, this clone was seen once. V is TRBV6-5 and J is TRBJ1-1; 8 positions match TRBD1. The V gene's germline CDR1 is MNHEY and CDR2 SVGAGI. V trimming: 1 base; J trimming: 1 base; junction bases outside the gene matches: 5. The CDR3 length is 16 residues. The DNA for the CDR3 is TGTGCCAGCAGTTACTACGGACAGGGATGGAACACTGAAGCTTTCTTT. Translated, it gives CASSYYGQGWNTEAFF.

The CDR3 DNA reads TGTGCCAGCAGCGTAAGGTCAGATACGCAGTATTTT. Protein: CASSVRSDTQYF. This chain uses TRBV9 with TRBJ2-3; no clear D. V shed 1 base and J shed 4 bases, with 4 bases lying between them. The CDR3 length is 12 residues. The germline gives CDR1 SGDLS, CDR2 YYNGEE.

This chain joins TRBV28 and TRBJ1-2, with 10 bases aligning to TRBD1. The CDR3 has 15 residues. V gave up 4 bases and J gave up 8 bases; unmatched junction bases: 10. Germline loops: CDR1 MDHEN, CDR2 SYDVKM. CDR3 in amino acids: CASSSSGTGVGGYTF. In DNA, the CDR3 is TGTGCCAGCAGTTCCTCTGGGACAGGGGTTGGCGGCTACACCTTC.

V and J are TRBV5-7 and TRBJ2-2; 8 bases align to TRBD1. Being an ORF, TRBV5-7 has a function that is uncertain. V shed 4 bases, J shed 6 bases, and the junction held 8 bases outside the gene matches. This CDR3 region has 15 residues. The CDR3 coding sequence is TGTGCCAGCAGCCGCCGGACAGGGTGGGCCGGGGAGCTGTTTTTT. Translation gives CASSRRTGWAGELFF.